This T cell receptor beta chain was recovered during a study of cytomegalovirus exposure and HLA in healthy donors. Background on the study: Most genotyped donors, around four fifths of 350 to 500, had Caucasian-associated genetic ancestry.

For this clone: What it binds is not known.

This PCR relied on a set of 60 Vbeta primers and 13 Jbeta primers. The data were produced by immunoSEQ multiplex PCR, yet TCRdb's version contains in-frame clones alone and is incomplete. The profile shows about 200,000 clones, around 73% of them singletons. Study results and caveats: A later analysis linked more than 15,000 TCR beta sequences to HLA alleles at 0.05 false discovery rate.

The clonotype comes from a male donor in good health and CMV-seronegative. Material: PBMCs.

CDR3 sequence (DNA): TGCGCCAGCAGCTTTTCTGACAGGATGAATAACTATGGCTACACCTTC. It yields the protein CASSFSDRMNNYGYTF. The rearrangement uses TRBV5-1 and TRBJ1-2, with a tentative D call TRBD1 (6 bases). The germline CDR1 and CDR2 sequences are SGHRS and YFSETQ. The CDR3 covers 16 residues. With 2 bases removed from V and 1 base from J, the gap between germline ends came to 15 bases. Variable domain in full (rest from reference TRBV5-1 and TRBJ1-2): KAGVTQTPRYLIKTRGQQVTLSCSPISGHRSVSWYQQTPGQGLQFLFEYFSETQRNKGNFPGRFSGRQFSNSRSEMNVSTLELGDSALYLCASSFSDRMNNYGYTFGSGTRLTVV.